This TCR beta chain appears in the sequencing data of a study of regulatory T cells in long-lasting Graves disease. Study context: Persistent cases took antithyroid drugs over 5 years and stayed TSH receptor antibody positive.

Trimming stripped 5 bases from V and 10 bases from J, with 21 bases between. Germline lookup yields CDR1 MRHNA and CDR2 SNTAGT. This CDR3 is built from 14 residues. Study-wide results and limits: Among samples with persistent disease, TRBV28, TRBJ1-2 and TRBJ2-5 were favored.

Time point defined: persistent/refractory GD, antithyroid drugs over 5 years with positive TRAb. The TCR library was made from RNA extracted from PBMCs. Graves' disease diagnosis followed American Thyroid Association guidelines. Regarding this clonotype: Its antigen remains unknown.

TCR beta libraries were built with iRepertoire HTBI primers and Arm-PCR of CDR3 regions. TCRdb independently ran MiXCR on the multiplex PCR reads; one entry per CDR3 protein. The sample yields 600,000 to 850,000 distinct CDR3 sequences, around 30% seen once. The source was peripheral blood mononuclear cells (PBMCs), collected when the disease was refractory, from a patient treated with antithyroid drugs. The TCR comes from a female donor with Graves disease. The chain couples TRBV6-4 to TRBJ2-7; D gene uncertain. In DNA form, the CDR3 reads TGTGCCAGCAGTTACGAGACTCACTCGTTAACACAGTACTTC. Translated: CASSYETHSLTQYF.